These 13 T cell receptor beta chains originate from one sample sequenced in a study of blood T cell repertoires in COVID-19. This table comes from immunoSEQ multiplex PCR, and its TCRdb copy is limited to in-frame clones, with some not included. This table holds some 87,000 clones, 75% to 85% found once. Sequenced material: peripheral blood. These receptors were collected from a human donor in a cohort sampled during active COVID-19.

J is TRBJ2-6 and V is TRBV5-6, with a possible D match to TRBD1 (6 bases). Trimming removed 4 bases from V and 4 bases from J, with 21 bases in between. Per germline, CDR1 SGHDT and CDR2 YYEEEE. The CDR3 runs to 18 residues. The CDR3 loop is CASSPRRYRDGGANVLTF. In DNA, the CDR3 is TGTGCCAGCAGCCCCCGTCGCTACAGGGATGGGGGGGCCAACGTCCTGACTTTC. The full variable domain, rest sourced from reference TRBV5-6 and TRBJ2-6, is DAGVTQSPTHLIKTRGQQVTLRCSPKSGHDTVSWYQQALGQGPQFIFQYYEEEERQRGNFPDRFSGHQFPNYSSELNVNALLLGDSALYLCASSPRRYRDGGANVLTFGAGSRLTVL.

The chain recombines TRBV28 with TRBJ1-1, with TRBD1 matching 9 bases. V was clipped by 5 bases and J by 6 bases; unmatched bases: 7. The V gene's germline CDR1 is MDHEN and CDR2 SYDVKM. This CDR3 has 14 residues. CDR3 sequence (DNA): TGTGCCAGCAGTATCGGGACAGGGAAGGCTGAAGCTTTCTTT. Translated: CASSIGTGKAEAFF.

This clone appeared a single time. This rearrangement joins TRBV5-5 to TRBJ2-1, with 7 bases identical to TRBD1. The CDR3 extends over 14 amino acids. Germline CDR1 SGHKS, CDR2 YYEKEE (reference sequence). Losses at the gene ends were 2 bases for V and 4 bases for J; bases not matched to a gene: 3. The CDR3 loop is CASSFQGVYNEQFF. In nucleotides, the CDR3 is TGTGCCAGCAGCTTTCAGGGGGTTTACAATGAGCAGTTCTTC. Together with reference TRBV5-5 and TRBJ2-1, the CDR3 gives the full variable domain: DAGVTQSPTHLIKTRGQQVTLRCSPISGHKSVSWYQQVLGQGPQFIFQYYEKEERGRGNFPDRFSARQFPNYSSELNVNALLLGDSALYLCASSFQGVYNEQFFGPGTRLTVL.

This clone was recorded at least ten times. This chain joins TRBV2 and TRBJ1-4; D perhaps matches TRBD1 (5 bases). This CDR3 contains 13 residues. Germline V gives CDR1 SNHLY, CDR2 FYNNEI. Trimming pared 7 bases from V and 7 bases from J, leaving 13 bases between. This CDR3 is CASIPTGVEKLFF. The CDR3, as DNA: TGTGCCAGCATCCCTACGGGGGTTGAAAAACTGTTTTTT.

The chain uses TRBV18 and TRBJ2-7; D may be TRBD1 (5 bases). The germline gives CDR1 KGHSH, CDR2 LQKENI. Between the trimmed V and J ends, which lost 0 bases and 3 bases, there was a span of 9 bases. The CDR3 is 14 amino acids. CDR3 in amino acids: CASSPPRRGYEQYF. CDR3 in DNA: TGTGCCAGCTCACCACCGAGAAGGGGCTACGAGCAGTACTTC.

V and J are TRBV5-5 and TRBJ1-2; TRBD1 agrees at 8 bases. Trimming took 0 bases from V and 5 from J; bases not matched to a gene: 3. The CDR3 spans 14 residues. CDR1 and CDR2 (germline): SGHKS, YYEKEE (reference sequence). CDR3 nucleotide sequence: TGTGCCAGCAGCTTGGTCCAGGGGGCATATGGCTACACCTTC. Protein sequence: CASSLVQGAYGYTF.

The chain has TRBV9 and TRBJ2-5; 8 nucleotides align to TRBD2. V trimming: 3 bases; J trimming: 5 bases; junction bases outside the gene matches: 12. CDR1 and CDR2 from the germline V gene are SGDLS and YYNGEE. The CDR3 covers 16 residues. The CDR3 sequence is CASSGGGAGEWETQYF. DNA of the CDR3: TGTGCCAGCAGCGGAGGGGGAGCGGGGGAATGGGAGACCCAGTACTTC.

V gene TRBV18 combines with J gene TRBJ1-6; D unresolved. This CDR3 region has 14 residues. Germline-derived CDR1 and CDR2 are KGHSH and LQKENI. V was trimmed by 3 bases and J by 5 bases, leaving 8 bases between them. The CDR3 spells CASSPGINNSPLHF. The CDR3 nucleotides read TGTGCCAGCTCACCTGGCATCAATAATTCACCCCTCCACTTT.

The V gene is TRBV5-6, the J gene TRBJ2-5; D is unclear. Trimming took 1 base from V and 0 from J, leaving 7 bases between them. The CDR3 is 14 residues long. Looked up from germline, CDR1 is SGHDT and CDR2 is YYEEEE. The CDR3 loop reads CASSLISDQETQYF. In DNA, the CDR3 is TGTGCCAGCAGCTTGATATCAGACCAAGAGACCCAGTACTTC.

The chain carries TRBV5-1 and TRBJ1-4, with 7 nucleotides matching TRBD1. Germline V gene sequence: CDR1 SGHRS, CDR2 YFSETQ. The CDR3 sequence is 14 residues long. Losses at the gene ends were 7 bases for V and 2 bases for J; bases not matched to a gene: 5. The CDR3: CASRWTGTNEKLFF. Here the CDR3 DNA reads TGCGCCAGCCGATGGACAGGCACTAATGAAAAACTGTTTTTT. Filled out from reference TRBV5-1 and TRBJ1-4, the complete variable domain reads KAGVTQTPRYLIKTRGQQVTLSCSPISGHRSVSWYQQTPGQGLQFLFEYFSETQRNKGNFPGRFSGRQFSNSRSEMNVSTLELGDSALYLCASRWTGTNEKLFFGSGTQLSVL.

The chain links TRBV5-1 to TRBJ2-1; 11 bases line up with TRBD2. Germline CDR1 is SGHRS and CDR2 is YFSETQ. The junction had 6 bases not matched to a gene; V was cut back by 0 bases and J by 4 bases. The CDR3 runs to 17 residues. The CDR3 reads CASSLGLAGSYYNEQFF. The DNA for the CDR3 is TGCGCCAGCAGCTTGGGACTAGCGGGGTCCTATTACAATGAGCAGTTCTTC.

The genes are TRBV5-1 and TRBJ2-5; 11 nucleotides align to TRBD2. The CDR3 has 17 residues. Germline loops: CDR1 SGHRS, CDR2 YFSETQ. After removal of 0 bases from V and 5 bases from J, the junction contained 9 bases not matched to a gene. The CDR3 reads CASSLVLAGAPGETQYF. CDR3 coding DNA: TGCGCCAGCAGCTTGGTACTAGCGGGGGCCCCAGGGGAGACCCAGTACTTC.

This chain joins TRBV20-1 and TRBJ2-1, with 8 bases fitting TRBD2. Germline values: CDR1 DFQATT, CDR2 SNEGSKA (reference sequence). The CDR3 spans 15 residues. Trimming cost V 3 bases and J 9 bases; bases outside gene matches: 13. The CDR3 spells CSASSPSGGRFEQFF. For the CDR3, the DNA is TGCAGTGCTAGTTCGCCGAGCGGGGGCCGCTTTGAGCAGTTCTTC.